What follows are 9 T cell receptor beta chains derived from one specimen sequenced in a study of OX40 agonist ivuxolimab in advanced cancers. Clones were read by immunoSEQ multiplex PCR, and TCRdb kept only the in-frame ones, dropping some. This sample has about 38,000 clones, with around 86% found just once. This sample comprised CD4+ or CD8+ T cells sorted from blood, obtained in a trial of the OX40 agonist ivuxolimab. The receptor set was obtained from an adult with an advanced solid tumor such as melanoma, head and neck, liver or kidney cancer.

The chain couples TRBV30 to TRBJ1-6; the match to TRBD1 covers 7 bases. Germline assignment: CDR1 GTSNPN and CDR2 SVGIG (reference sequence). Trimming at V came to 1 base and at J to 9 bases, leaving 3 bases not matched to a gene. The CDR3 has 13 amino acids. The CDR3 DNA is TGTGCCTGGAGTGGACAGGGAGGTTCACCCCTCCACTTT. Encoded protein: CAWSGQGGSPLHF.

V is TRBV30 and J is TRBJ2-2, with D perhaps matching TRBD2 (6 bases). Per germline, CDR1 GTSNPN and CDR2 SVGIG (reference sequence). The CDR3 loop spans 14 amino acids. Trimming removed 5 bases from V and 3 bases from J, with 13 bases in between. In DNA form, the CDR3 reads TGTGCCTGGGGACGGGGGAGCTACACCGGGGAGCTGTTTTTT. It translates to CAWGRGSYTGELFF. Based on the CDR3 plus reference TRBV30 and TRBJ2-2, the full variable domain is SQTIHQWPATLVQPVGSPLSLECTVEGTSNPNLYWYRQAAGRGLQLLFYSVGIGQISSEVPQNLSASRPQDRQFILSSKKLLLSDSGFYLCAWGRGSYTGELFFGEGSRLTVL.

The J gene is TRBJ1-2, the V gene TRBV6-5; D not resolved. The CDR3 has 13 residues. Germline V gene data show CDR1 as MNHEY and CDR2 as SVGAGI. Trimming took 0 bases from V and 4 from J, leaving 6 bases between them. The CDR3 bases are TGTGCCAGCAGTTACTCGGGATTCTATGGCTACACCTTC. Translated: CASSYSGFYGYTF.

The J gene is TRBJ2-3, the V gene TRBV7-2; D possibly corresponds to TRBD1 (6 bases). The V end lost 3 bases, the J end lost 2 bases, and 15 bases lay between the germline ends. The length of the CDR3 is 16 residues. Germline assignment: CDR1 SGHTA and CDR2 FQGNSA. The CDR3 bases are TGTGCCAGCAGCTTTACAGGGTCCAAACTCACAGATACGCAGTATTTT. The encoded protein is CASSFTGSKLTDTQYF.

The genes are TRBV28 and TRBJ2-7, with D perhaps TRBD1 or TRBD2 (5 bases each). Trimming took 7 bases from V and 3 from J, leaving 13 bases between them. In germline, CDR1 is MDHEN, CDR2 SYDVKM. The CDR3 runs 13 residues. The DNA for the CDR3 is TGTGCCAGCAACCGGGGCCCGGACTACGAGCAGTACTTC. It codes for CASNRGPDYEQYF.

The chain combines TRBV19 with TRBJ1-5; 7 nucleotides match TRBD1. The V gene's germline CDR1 is LNHDA and CDR2 SQIVND (reference sequence). V lost 9 bases to trimming and J lost 6 bases; unmatched junction nucleotides: 8. This CDR3 comprises 13 residues. The CDR3 DNA is TGTGCCAGCGAAGACAGGGCGGGTCAGCCCCAGCATTTT. This sequence encodes CASEDRAGQPQHF.

The chain joins TRBV28 to TRBJ2-7; perhaps D is TRBD1 or TRBD2 (5 bases each). CDR1 is MDHEN and CDR2 is SYDVKM in the germline V gene. Trimming removed 2 bases from V and 3 bases from J, with 11 bases in between. CDR3 length: 14 residues. The chain's CDR3 is CASSLVGDLYEQYF. The CDR3 bases are TGTGCCAGCAGTTTAGTGGGGGATCTCTACGAGCAGTACTTC. The full variable domain, its missing parts supplied by reference TRBV28 and TRBJ2-7, is DVKVTQSSRYLVKRTGEKVFLECVQDMDHENMFWYRQDPGLGLRLIYFSYDVKMKEKGDIPEGYSVSREKKERFSLILESASTNQTSMYLCASSLVGDLYEQYFGPGTRLTVT.

The chain joins TRBV23-1 to TRBJ1-2; the D gene is possibly TRBD1 (5 bases). TRBV23-1 is treated as an ORF (open reading frame) with a function not yet certain. This CDR3 is 13 amino acids long. V lost 4 bases and J 2 bases, leaving 8 bases between the germline ends. CDR3 sequence (DNA): TGCGCCAGCAGTCCAGGACACAACTATGGCTACACCTTC. Translation: CASSPGHNYGYTF.

The chain couples TRBV5-1 to TRBJ1-4; TRBD1 is a possible D gene (6 bases). Germline loops: CDR1 SGHRS, CDR2 YFSETQ. This CDR3 spans 14 amino acids. V dropped 4 bases and J dropped 1 base, with 8 bases sitting between them. CDR3 region: CASSLQGTNEKLFF. CDR3 in DNA: TGCGCCAGCAGCCTACAGGGAACTAATGAAAAACTGTTTTTT.